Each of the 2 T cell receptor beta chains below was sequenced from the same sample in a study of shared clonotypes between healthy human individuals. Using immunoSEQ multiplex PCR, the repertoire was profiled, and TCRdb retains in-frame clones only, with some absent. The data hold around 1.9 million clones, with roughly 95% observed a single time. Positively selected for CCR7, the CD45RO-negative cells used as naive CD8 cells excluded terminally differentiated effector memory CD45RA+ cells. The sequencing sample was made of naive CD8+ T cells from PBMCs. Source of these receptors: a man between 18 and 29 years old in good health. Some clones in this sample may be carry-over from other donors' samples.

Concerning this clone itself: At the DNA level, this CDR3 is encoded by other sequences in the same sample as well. This chain's CDR3 is CASSPGPGYEQYF. The CDR3 coding sequence is TGTGCCAGTAGTCCCGGGCCGGGCTACGAGCAGTACTTC. This chain uses TRBV19 with TRBJ2-7, with D uncertain. Per germline, CDR1 LNHDA and CDR2 SQIVND (reference sequence). The CDR3 consists of 13 residues. V lost 5 bases and J 3 bases, leaving 11 bases between the germline ends.

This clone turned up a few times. The DNA for the CDR3 is TGTGCCAGCAGGGATCCCCCTCTCGAGCAGTACTTC. The encoded protein is CASRDPPLEQYF. J is TRBJ2-7 and V is TRBV11-2; D remains ambiguous. The CDR3 length is 12 residues. V gave up 6 bases and J gave up 6 bases, with 12 bases separating them. CDR1 is SGHAT and CDR2 is FQNNGV in the germline V gene. The full variable domain, completed using reference TRBV11-2 and TRBJ2-7, is EAGVAQSPRYKIIEKRQSVAFWCNPISGHATLYWYQQILGQGPKLLIQFQNNGVVDDSQLPKDRFSAERLKGVDSTLKIQPAKLEDSAVYLCASRDPPLEQYFGPGTRLTVT.